The rows below give T cell receptor beta chains drawn from one sample of a study of response to subunit inactivated influenza vaccine. TCRdb ran MiXCR on the RT-PCR reads and lists one entry per CDR3 protein. Of a few hundred thousand distinct CDR3 sequences in the sample, approximately 20% are singletons; the top ten hold under 13%. Sequences were derived from PBMCs from blood, sampled about 20 months after vaccination. These receptors were taken from a man aged 50 to 69 who received an inactivated influenza vaccine. Both conserved end residues are part of each CDR3. D genes are given only for firm matches. For some rows the clone size is stated as once, few or many, or as a class when expanded; others skip it.

cdr3_aa cdr3_nt j_call clone_size v_call cdr3_length d_call
CSARVGGTKTEAFF TGCAGTGCTAGAGTAGGGGGCACAAAGACTGAAGCTTTCTTT TRBJ1-1 many TRBV20-1 14 TRBD1
CASSQVAGGADYGYTF TGCGCCAGCAGCCAAGTAGCAGGGGGCGCGGACTATGGCTACACCTTC TRBJ1-2 . TRBV4-3 16 TRBD1
CASSALDLYTDTQYF TGTGCCAGCAGCGCCTTGGACTTGTACACAGATACGCAGTATTTT TRBJ2-3 . TRBV9 15 .
CSVEGRKDTQYF TGCAGTGTCGAGGGGCGGAAAGATACGCAGTATTTT TRBJ2-3 . TRBV20-1 12 .
CASSLTVSSSGNTIYF TGTGCCAGCAGCTTAACAGTCAGCAGCTCTGGAAACACCATATATTTT TRBJ1-3 . TRBV7-4 16 .
CASSEALWTSYNEQFF TGTGCCAGCAGTGAAGCGCTCTGGACTAGCTACAATGAGCAGTTCTTC TRBJ2-1 . TRBV2 16 TRBD2
CSAKPTVDYGYTF TGCAGTGCTAAACCGACCGTCGACTATGGCTACACCTTC TRBJ1-2 few TRBV20-1 13 .
CASSDHLYLGTDTQYF TGTGCCAGCAGTGACCATCTCTACCTCGGCACAGATACGCAGTATTTT TRBJ2-3 few TRBV6-1 16 .
CASSPLEDSPLHF TGCGCCAGCAGCCCATTGGAGGATTCACCCCTCCACTTT TRBJ1-6 . TRBV5-1 13 .
CASNTGGVRPQHF TGTGCCAGCAACACAGGGGGCGTCCGGCCCCAGCATTTT TRBJ1-5 many TRBV6-6 13 TRBD1
CASSHRHFEEYGYTF TGCGCCAGCAGCCATCGACACTTCGAGGAATATGGCTACACCTTC TRBJ1-2 many TRBV4-3 15 .
CASRDTGHNSPLHF TGTGCCAGCAGAGATACGGGCCATAATTCACCCCTCCACTTT TRBJ1-6 few TRBV5-4 14 .
CASSPPSPTGGNTEAFF TGTGCCAGCAGCCCACCAAGCCCGACAGGTGGTAACACTGAAGCTTTCTTT TRBJ1-1 few TRBV11-2 17 .
CASSLGPASSGNTIYF TGCGCCAGCAGCTTGGGTCCAGCTAGCTCTGGAAACACCATATATTTT TRBJ1-3 many TRBV5-1 16 .
CASSQATDRTHYGYTF TGCGCCAGCAGCCAAGCTACAGACCGCACGCACTATGGCTACACCTTC TRBJ1-2 . TRBV4-3 16 .
CASSSPGSPMNTEAFF TGTGCCAGCAGTTCACCGGGAAGCCCAATGAACACTGAAGCTTTCTTT TRBJ1-1 many TRBV7-9 16 .
CASSPDGGGNTEAFF TGTGCCAGCAGTCCTGACGGCGGGGGGAACACTGAAGCTTTCTTT TRBJ1-1 . TRBV6-1 15 .
CASSPLWGSEAFF TGTGCCAGCTCACCACTATGGGGCTCTGAAGCTTTCTTT TRBJ1-1 few TRBV18 13 .
CASSWEQGGQPQHF TGCGCCAGCAGCTGGGAACAAGGTGGGCAGCCCCAGCATTTT TRBJ1-5 many TRBV5-1 14 .
CATAEGRSLYNEQFF TGTGCCACCGCCGAGGGTAGAAGTCTGTACAATGAGCAGTTCTTC TRBJ2-1 . TRBV24-1 15 .
CATSSIFGEAFF TGTGCCACCAGCTCCATATTCGGGGAAGCTTTCTTT TRBJ1-1 few TRBV15 12 .
CSVEGAIGELFF TGCAGCGTTGAGGGGGCTATAGGGGAGCTGTTTTTT TRBJ2-2 many TRBV29-1 12 .
CASSTGAATEAFF TGTGCCAGCAGTACAGGGGCGGCCACTGAAGCTTTCTTT TRBJ1-1 many TRBV12-3/TRBV12-4 13 TRBD1
CASSLTSGGYSYNEQFF TGTGCCAGCAGTTTAACTAGCGGGGGCTACTCCTACAATGAGCAGTTCTTC TRBJ2-1 few TRBV27 17 TRBD2
CASSYKGQSGELFF TGTGCCAGCAGTTACAAGGGGCAGAGCGGGGAGCTGTTTTTT TRBJ2-2 many TRBV6-5 14 .
CASSQEGSRELETQYF TGTGCCAGCAGCCAAGAGGGTTCGAGGGAATTGGAGACCCAGTACTTC TRBJ2-5 . TRBV14 16 .
CASSLAGTGGYTF TGTGCCAGCAGTTTGGCCGGAACTGGTGGCTACACCTTC TRBJ1-2 few TRBV27 13 .
CASSYGTSGGPEQNNEQFF TGCGCCAGCAGCTACGGGACTAGCGGGGGGCCGGAACAAAACAATGAGCAGTTCTTC TRBJ2-1 once TRBV5-1 19 TRBD2
CASSLDRLNEQFF TGTGCCAGCAGCTTGGACAGGTTGAATGAGCAGTTCTTC TRBJ2-1 . TRBV7-2 13 TRBD1
CASRAGQGDQPQHF TGTGCCAGCAGAGCCGGACAGGGAGATCAGCCCCAGCATTTT TRBJ1-5 many TRBV12-3/TRBV12-4 14 TRBD1
CASSLGTGSGLAEAFF TGTGCCAGCAGCCTCGGGACAGGCTCCGGGTTGGCTGAAGCTTTCTTT TRBJ1-1 . TRBV12-3/TRBV12-4 16 TRBD1
CASSQEVGMTEAFF TGTGCCAGCAGCCAAGAAGTAGGGATGACTGAAGCTTTCTTT TRBJ1-1 many TRBV14 14 .
CASPEDRDTGELFF TGCGCCAGCCCAGAGGACAGGGACACCGGGGAGCTGTTTTTT TRBJ2-2 few TRBV23-1 14 TRBD1
CASSGARYGYTF TGTGCCAGCAGCGGGGCCCGGTATGGCTACACCTTC TRBJ1-2 few TRBV28 12 .
CASSPTQGIISYEQYF TGTGCCAGCAGTCCAACACAGGGTATCATTTCCTACGAGCAGTACTTC TRBJ2-7 . TRBV27 16 .
CASTIITDRGGQPQHF TGTGCCAGCACCATAATTACCGACAGGGGCGGGCAGCCCCAGCATTTT TRBJ1-5 few TRBV28 16 TRBD1
CSVEGLAGSYEQYF TGCAGCGTTGAGGGTCTAGCGGGTTCCTACGAGCAGTACTTC TRBJ2-7 . TRBV29-1 14 TRBD2
CASSIPPWIPSGQGVTEAFF TGTGCCAGTAGTATACCCCCTTGGATCCCATCGGGACAGGGGGTCACTGAAGCTTTCTTT TRBJ1-1 . TRBV19 20 TRBD1
CASSFTTSGNVETQYF TGTGCCAGCAGCTTCACAACTAGCGGGAACGTCGAGACCCAGTACTTC TRBJ2-5 many TRBV7-8 16 TRBD2
CASSPRTSSQDTQYF TGTGCCAGCAGCCCACGGACTAGCTCTCAAGATACGCAGTATTTT TRBJ2-3 . TRBV7-2 15 TRBD2
CASSDLAGANTGELFF TGTGCCAGCAGTGATCTAGCGGGAGCGAACACCGGGGAGCTGTTTTTT TRBJ2-2 few TRBV2 16 TRBD2
CASRFSGANTEAFF TGTGCCAGCAGATTCAGTGGGGCGAACACTGAAGCTTTCTTT TRBJ1-1 few TRBV2 14 .